The 28 T cell receptor beta chains in this list originate from one sample, sequenced in a study of blood T cell repertoires in COVID-19. Profiled with immunoSEQ multiplex PCR; TCRdb holds only in-frame clones, not every one. The sample has 230,000 or so clones, around 82% seen once. Sequences were obtained from peripheral blood. The receptors stem from a man aged 50-59 years with active or convalescent COVID-19.

V usage is TRBV6-5 and J usage is TRBJ2-7; D not resolved. Germline CDR1 reads MNHEY; CDR2 reads SVGAGI. V dropped 5 bases and J dropped 7 bases, with 9 bases sitting between them. CDR3 size: 11 residues. CDR3 sequence: CASSTPQEQYF. CDR3 bases: TGTGCCAGCAGTACCCCTCAGGAGCAGTACTTC.

This clone was counted only a few times. The rearrangement links TRBV5-5 to TRBJ2-7; 12 bases are shared with TRBD1. The V segment lost 5 bases and the J segment 4 bases; nucleotides outside the gene matches: 7. This CDR3 is built from 15 residues. Germline lookup yields CDR1 SGHKS and CDR2 YYEKEE (reference sequence). CDR3 sequence: CASRLRGQGAYEQYF. The CDR3 DNA is TGTGCCAGCAGGTTACGGGGACAGGGGGCGTACGAGCAGTACTTC.

The chain couples TRBV30 to TRBJ2-7; D gene ambiguous. This CDR3 has 11 amino acids. Germline V gene data show CDR1 as GTSNPN and CDR2 as SVGIG (reference sequence). Trimming shortened V by 5 bases and J by 6 bases, and 11 bases separated the two germline ends. CDR3 sequence (DNA): TGTGCCTGGGATACCGCGTTCGAGCAGTACTTC. Translated, it gives CAWDTAFEQYF.

This clone has a single count. The chain is built from TRBV6-2 or TRBV6-3 and TRBJ2-6, with 9 bases that match TRBD1. Trimming removed 2 bases from V and 0 bases from J; junction bases left unmatched: 8. CDR3 length: 19 amino acids. Germline CDR1 is MNHEY and CDR2 is SVGEGT. This CDR3 reads CASSYQTGQGRSGANVLTF. The CDR3, as DNA: TGTGCCAGCAGTTACCAGACGGGACAGGGACGCTCTGGGGCCAACGTCCTGACTTTC.

The chain has TRBV11-3 and TRBJ1-1, with 8 bases identical to TRBD1. CDR1 and CDR2 (germline): SGHNT, YENEEA. There are 14 residues in the CDR3. V lost 4 bases and J lost 4; bases outside the gene matches: 5. CDR3 protein: CASSSGGLSTEAFF. CDR3 bases: TGTGCCAGCAGCTCAGGGGGCCTGAGCACTGAAGCTTTCTTT.

V is TRBV30 and J is TRBJ1-6; possibly TRBD1 for D (5 bases). V gave up 0 bases and J gave up 2 bases, with 11 bases separating them. CDR3 size: 16 residues. From germline, CDR1 is GTSNPN and CDR2 SVGIG (reference sequence). This CDR3 is CAWSVTGDPYNSPLHF. The CDR3 nucleotides are TGTGCCTGGAGTGTAACGGGGGACCCCTATAATTCACCCCTCCACTTT.

V and J are TRBV10-3 and TRBJ2-2; 8 nucleotides agree with TRBD1. J gave up 0 bases and V 5 bases, and 2 bases lay outside the gene matches. From germline, CDR1 is ENHRY and CDR2 SYGVKD. CDR3 length: 15 amino acids. The CDR3 nucleotides are TGTGCCATCAGTCAGGGGGCGGCGAACACCGGGGAGCTGTTTTTT. Translating gives CAISQGAANTGELFF.

In this sample, this clone turned up a few times. The chain is built from TRBV7-9 and TRBJ2-3; D is perhaps TRBD2 (6 bases). The V gene lost 5 bases and the J gene lost 1 base, with 16 bases spanning the gap. The CDR3 is 16 amino acids. The germline CDR1 and CDR2 sequences are SEHNR and FQNEAQ (reference sequence). This CDR3 reads CASSDNRGSGTDTQYF. CDR3 DNA: TGTGCCAGCAGCGACAACCGGGGGTCGGGCACAGATACGCAGTATTTT. The entire variable domain, with the rest obtained from reference TRBV7-9 and TRBJ2-3, is as follows: DTGVSQNPRHKITKRGQNVTFRCDPISEHNRLYWYRQTLGQGPEFLTYFQNEAQLEKSRLLSDRFSAERPKGSFSTLEIQRTEQGDSAMYLCASSDNRGSGTDTQYFGPGTRLTVL.

The V call is TRBV28, the J call TRBJ2-3; 11 bases map to TRBD2. The CDR3 is 17 residues long. The germline gives CDR1 MDHEN, CDR2 SYDVKM. V shed 4 bases and J 5 bases; nucleotides not matched to a gene: 11. The CDR3 loop reads CASSSSSGGASRDTQYF. The CDR3 nucleotides read TGTGCCAGCAGTTCTAGTAGCGGGGGGGCAAGTAGAGATACGCAGTATTTT.

The genes are TRBV7-2 and TRBJ1-2; D gene unclear. The CDR3 runs 16 residues. Trimming took 2 bases from V and 6 from J, leaving 19 bases between them. The V gene's germline CDR1 is SGHTA and CDR2 FQGNSA. CDR3 sequence (DNA): TGTGCCAGCAGCTTAACGTCCGCGTTCCGGCAGGATGGCTACACCTTC. Encoded protein: CASSLTSAFRQDGYTF.

The chain has TRBV18 and TRBJ1-2; 11 bases fit TRBD1. The V segment lost 3 bases and the J segment 8 bases; nucleotides outside the gene matches: 8. CDR3 length: 15 residues. Germline V lookup: CDR1 KGHSH, CDR2 LQKENI. CDR3 protein: CASSPGQGAVRGYTF. CDR3 sequence (DNA): TGTGCCAGCTCACCTGGACAGGGGGCCGTGCGGGGCTACACCTTC.

In its sample, this clone was seen a few times. Other DNA sequences from this sample encode an identical CDR3 as well. The chain joins TRBV2 to TRBJ2-1, with 11 nucleotides matching TRBD1. The V gene end was trimmed by 6 bases and the J gene end by 1 base; junction bases not matched to a gene: 5. Germline assignment: CDR1 SNHLY and CDR2 FYNNEI. This CDR3 comprises 16 residues. The CDR3 is CASSLGTGGSYNEQFF. The CDR3 DNA sequence: TGTGCCAGCAGCCTCGGGACAGGGGGGTCCTACAATGAGCAGTTCTTC.

The chain recombines TRBV5-1 with TRBJ2-3; 15 nucleotides line up with TRBD2. CDR1 is SGHRS and CDR2 is YFSETQ in the germline V gene. The CDR3 extends over 18 amino acids. J gave up 0 bases and V 0 bases, and 2 bases lay outside the gene matches. CDR3 sequence: CASSLAGLAGGSTDTQYF. The DNA for the CDR3 is TGCGCCAGCAGCTTGGCCGGACTAGCGGGGGGGAGCACAGATACGCAGTATTTT.

This clone was detected once. The genes are TRBV12-3 or TRBV12-4 and TRBJ2-7; D ambiguous. The CDR3 is 12 amino acids. V lost 2 bases and J 9 bases, leaving 11 bases between the germline ends. As DNA, the CDR3 is TGTGCCAGCAGTTTAACCGTCACTGGGCAGTACTTC. This translates into CASSLTVTGQYF.

The chain joins TRBV28 to TRBJ1-6; D call uncertain. The CDR3 consists of 14 residues. Germline V gene lookup returns CDR1 MDHEN and CDR2 SYDVKM. V was trimmed by 7 bases and J by 8 bases, leaving 15 bases between them. CDR3 DNA: TGTGCCAGCACCTTTAGCAGAGGGCATTCACCCCTCCACTTT. Translation gives CASTFSRGHSPLHF.

The chain is built from TRBV5-1 and TRBJ1-4, with D unresolved. The germline gives CDR1 SGHRS, CDR2 YFSETQ. V was cut by 1 base and J by 0 bases, with 10 bases left in between. The CDR3 has 16 amino acids. CDR3: CASSLSPRTTNEKLFF. DNA for the CDR3: TGCGCCAGCAGCTTGTCCCCGAGAACAACTAATGAAAAACTGTTTTTT. Full variable domain (remainder filled in from reference TRBV5-1 and TRBJ1-4): KAGVTQTPRYLIKTRGQQVTLSCSPISGHRSVSWYQQTPGQGLQFLFEYFSETQRNKGNFPGRFSGRQFSNSRSEMNVSTLELGDSALYLCASSLSPRTTNEKLFFGSGTQLSVL.

The rearrangement joins TRBV19 to TRBJ2-5, with D perhaps matching TRBD2 (6 bases). The CDR3 is 14 residues long. The V gene lost 3 bases and the J gene lost 4 bases, with 12 bases spanning the gap. Germline CDR1 LNHDA, CDR2 SQIVND (reference sequence). CDR3 loop: CASSIQGGVETQYF. The CDR3 bases are TGTGCCAGTAGTATCCAGGGCGGGGTAGAGACCCAGTACTTC.

V usage is TRBV19 and J usage is TRBJ2-1; D perhaps matches TRBD1 (6 bases). Trimming removed 1 base at V and 8 bases at J, with 15 bases between. Germline V gene data show CDR1 as LNHDA and CDR2 as SQIVND (reference sequence). The CDR3 spans 15 residues. As DNA, the CDR3 is TGTGCCAGTAGTATAGTCCAGGGGTCGGATGATGAGCAGTTCTTC. The encoded protein is CASSIVQGSDDEQFF.

The genes are TRBV19 and TRBJ1-2, with D tentatively TRBD1 (5 bases). The CDR3 is 14 amino acids. CDR1 and CDR2 from the germline V gene are LNHDA and SQIVND (reference sequence). Between the trimmed V and J ends, which lost 2 bases and 2 bases, there was a span of 9 bases. The CDR3 protein is CASSIRGSNYGYTF. The CDR3 coding sequence is TGTGCCAGTAGTATAAGGGGAAGCAACTATGGCTACACCTTC.

V gene TRBV5-6 combines with J gene TRBJ2-1; D possibly corresponds to TRBD2 (5 bases). Trimming cost V 7 bases and J 12 bases, with 26 bases left between them. Per the germline V gene, CDR1 is SGHDT and CDR2 is YYEEEE. The CDR3 runs to 15 residues. CDR3 DNA: TGTGCCAGCGAGAGGACGGAGGCGGTCTCAACCGCGCAGTTCTTC. It specifies CASERTEAVSTAQFF.

The rearrangement uses TRBV12-3 or TRBV12-4 and TRBJ2-5; D call uncertain. V lost 7 bases, J lost 7 bases, and 16 bases lay in between. This CDR3 spans 13 amino acids. Here the CDR3 DNA reads TGTGCCAGCACCTCCCACCGCGGTGGGACCCAGTACTTC. It specifies CASTSHRGGTQYF.

The chain joins TRBV2 to TRBJ1-4; 7 bases align to TRBD1. V lost 8 bases and J lost 8; bases outside the gene matches: 14. The CDR3 totals 15 residues. Germline CDR1 SNHLY, CDR2 FYNNEI. The CDR3 loop reads CASEKGQAGAEKLFF. CDR3 bases: TGTGCCAGCGAAAAAGGACAGGCCGGGGCCGAAAAACTGTTTTTT.

The chain uses TRBV7-3 and TRBJ1-2; no clear D gene. Between the trimmed V and J ends, which lost 5 bases and 3 bases, there was a span of 16 bases. Germline loops: CDR1 SGHTA, CDR2 FQGTGA. CDR3 length: 15 amino acids. The CDR3 is CASSPTPQYDYGYTF. CDR3 DNA sequence: TGTGCCAGCAGCCCCACCCCACAGTATGACTATGGCTACACCTTC.

This chain links TRBV18 with TRBJ1-6; 8 nucleotides line up with TRBD1. The CDR3 contains 18 residues. CDR1 and CDR2 from the germline V gene are KGHSH and LQKENI. J was trimmed by 10 bases and V by 1 base; bases with no gene match: 15. The CDR3 loop is CASSPLDRGAPRGSPLHF. The DNA for the CDR3 is TGTGCCAGCTCACCACTAGACAGGGGAGCTCCTAGAGGGTCACCCCTCCACTTT.

The chain carries TRBV7-7 and TRBJ2-2, with TRBD2 as a possible D gene (5 bases). Trimming took off 1 base at V and 5 bases at J, with 11 bases between the two ends. The germline V gene encodes CDR1 SSHAT and CDR2 FNYEAQ (reference sequence). The CDR3 spans 15 residues. The DNA of the CDR3 is TGTGCCAGCAGCTTAGGACGCCGCGGGACCGGGGAGCTGTTTTTT. It is translated as CASSLGRRGTGELFF.

The rearrangement uses TRBV25-1 and TRBJ2-7; tentatively, D is TRBD1 (5 bases). The CDR3 is 14 residues long. CDR1 and CDR2 from the germline V gene are MGHDK and SYGVNS. V lost 2 bases, J lost 1 base, and 9 bases lay in between. Here the CDR3 reads CASSEGAGSYEQYF. CDR3 sequence (DNA): TGTGCCAGCAGTGAAGGGGCAGGTTCCTACGAGCAGTACTTC.

The rearrangement uses TRBV18 and TRBJ1-2; 7 positions agree with TRBD1. The germline CDR1 and CDR2 sequences are KGHSH and LQKENI. CDR3 length: 16 amino acids. The J segment lost 4 bases and the V segment lost 3 bases, leaving 11 bases of the junction unmatched. This chain's CDR3 is CASSPSQGMVGYGYTF. CDR3 nucleotides: TGTGCCAGCTCACCTTCACAGGGGATGGTTGGCTATGGCTACACCTTC.

The J gene is TRBJ1-1, the V gene TRBV24-1; maybe TRBD1 (5 bases). This CDR3 is built from 13 residues. Trimming stripped 6 bases from V and 5 bases from J, with 12 bases between. The germline gives CDR1 KGHDR, CDR2 SFDVKD. CDR3 nucleotides: TGTGCCACCAGTAATACAGGTGTGACTGAAGCTTTCTTT. Residues: CATSNTGVTEAFF.